A single sample gave rise to the 29 T cell receptor beta chains below, sequenced in a study of T cells in Graves' hyperthyroidism and ophthalmopathy. Amplification yielded TCR beta CDR3 regions, with RNA transcripts as the source. TCR CDR3 underwent first-round RT-PCR with the HTBI primer set. Each CDR3 protein is one row after TCRdb ran MiXCR on the multiplex PCR reads. Altogether some 300,000 distinct CDR3 sequences are present, roughly a fifth being singletons, with the ten largest covering less than 40%. Sequencing was carried out using blood. All receptors derive from a man aged 45-65 years with Graves' ophthalmopathy.

This clonotype was recorded at least ten times. The chain carries TRBV20-1 and TRBJ2-7; 9 bases match TRBD1. The CDR3 spans 15 residues. Germline values: CDR1 DFQATT, CDR2 SNEGSKA (reference sequence). J was trimmed by 4 bases and V by 4 bases; bases with no gene match: 11. CDR3 amino acids: CSATVPGTGPYEQYF. In nucleotides, the CDR3 is TGCAGTGCTACAGTCCCCGGGACAGGGCCTTACGAGCAGTACTTC.

This clonotype has ten or more counts. The chain is built from TRBV20-1 and TRBJ1-2; no definite D call. CDR3 length: 10 residues. The V and J ends lost 5 bases and 7 bases respectively, with 8 bases between them. Germline-derived CDR1 and CDR2 are DFQATT and SNEGSKA (reference sequence). The CDR3 DNA reads TGCAGTGCTCGCGCGGGTGGCTACACCTTC. This gives the protein CSARAGGYTF.

This clonotype was observed many times. One junction end disagrees with the germline gene, perhaps due to a read error. The chain uses TRBV7-8 and TRBJ2-7, with 9 nucleotides matching TRBD2. Per germline, CDR1 SGHVS and CDR2 FQNEAQ. The CDR3 runs to 15 residues. CDR3 nucleotides: TGTGCCAGCAGCTCTGGTAGCGGGGGAATCTACAAGCAGTACTTC. This sequence encodes CASSSGSGGIYKQYF.

With regard to this clonotype: It may be a read error: a sequence one base away is much more abundant. The J gene is TRBJ2-2, the V gene TRBV5-1; no clear D gene. Germline CDR1 SGHRS, CDR2 YFSETQ. The CDR3 is made up of 16 amino acids. The DNA of the CDR3 is TGCGCCAGCAGCCCCAAGTCGTCCGCCACCACCAGGGAGCTGTTTTTT. Amino acids: CASSPKSSATTRELFF.

The table lists this clonotype with many counts. The chain couples TRBV5-4 to TRBJ2-7, with D tentatively TRBD1 or TRBD2 (5 bases each). V was cut by 3 bases and J by 4 bases, with 17 bases left in between. CDR1 and CDR2 (germline): SGHNT, YYREEE (reference sequence). The CDR3 runs to 15 residues. The chain's CDR3 is CASSYYSGTLYEQYF. The CDR3 DNA reads TGTGCCAGCAGCTACTACTCCGGGACCCTTTACGAGCAGTACTTC. The whole variable domain, remainder taken from reference TRBV5-4 and TRBJ2-7, is ETGVTQSPTHLIKTRGQQVTLRCSSQSGHNTVSWYQQALGQGPQFIFQYYREEENGRGNFPPRFSGLQFPNYSSELNVNALELDDSALYLCASSYYSGTLYEQYFGPGTRLTVT.

In its sample, this clonotype was seen many times. The chain couples TRBV11-3 to TRBJ2-1; 11 nucleotides match TRBD2. CDR3 length: 16 amino acids. CDR1 and CDR2 (germline): SGHNT, YENEEA. After removal of 4 bases from V and 10 bases from J, the junction contained 12 bases not matched to a gene. CDR3 loop: CASSSSGTSGGREQFF. The DNA for the CDR3 is TGTGCCAGCAGCTCCAGCGGGACTAGCGGAGGACGGGAGCAGTTCTTC.

This clonotype was detected ten times or more. This chain joins TRBV6-1 and TRBJ1-1; D possibly corresponds to TRBD1 (5 bases). Trimming shortened V by 6 bases and J by 6 bases, and 11 bases separated the two germline ends. Germline lookup yields CDR1 MNHNS and CDR2 SASEGT. CDR3 length: 12 amino acids. The chain's CDR3 is CASRRRGAEAFF. In DNA form, the CDR3 reads TGTGCCAGCAGAAGGAGAGGGGCTGAAGCTTTCTTT.

The table lists this clonotype with many counts. V gene TRBV3-1 combines with J gene TRBJ2-1, with 10 bases lining up with TRBD2. The CDR3 length is 17 residues. Per the germline V gene, CDR1 is LGHDT and CDR2 is YNNKEL (reference sequence). Germline trimming cut 3 bases from V and 5 bases from J; bases unmatched to any gene: 10. CDR3 amino acids: CASSQDASGSWNNEQFF. The CDR3 DNA reads as TGTGCCAGCAGCCAGGATGCTAGCGGGAGTTGGAACAATGAGCAGTTCTTC.

The chain is built from TRBV20-1 and TRBJ2-3; D is tentatively TRBD1 or TRBD2 (5 bases each). The germline CDR1 and CDR2 sequences are DFQATT and SNEGSKA (reference sequence). Trimming removed 0 bases at V and 0 bases at J, with 10 bases between. CDR3 length: 15 amino acids. This chain's CDR3 is CSARDRDGSTDTQYF. As DNA, the CDR3 is TGCAGTGCTAGAGATAGGGACGGTAGCACAGATACGCAGTATTTT.

The CDR3 loop is CASSLDRAPGGYTF. The CDR3 region has the DNA TGTGCCAGCAGTTTGGACAGGGCCCCGGGTGGCTACACCTTC. The chain uses TRBV28 and TRBJ1-2, with 8 bases fitting TRBD1. The germline V gene has CDR1 MDHEN and CDR2 SYDVKM. The CDR3 sequence is 14 residues long. V lost 3 bases to trimming and J lost 7 bases; unmatched junction nucleotides: 7.

A few counts support this clonotype. The rearrangement uses TRBV28 and TRBJ1-1, with D unresolved. Trimming took off 5 bases at V and 5 bases at J, with 15 bases between the two ends. CDR3 size: 14 residues. In germline, CDR1 is MDHEN, CDR2 SYDVKM. The chain's CDR3 is CASSADSRGTEAFF. For the CDR3, the DNA is TGTGCCAGCAGTGCGGACTCCCGAGGGACTGAAGCTTTCTTT.

This clonotype was observed once. A read error is possible here, since a much larger clone lies one base away. The chain joins TRBV12-3 or TRBV12-4 to TRBJ2-1, with D perhaps TRBD1 (5 bases). V shed 4 bases and J shed 6 bases, with 16 bases lying between them. The CDR3 contains 15 residues. In DNA, the CDR3 is TGTGCCAGCAGTTCCGTCCAGGGAAGAAGCAATGAGCAGTTCTTC. Its translation: CASSSVQGRSNEQFF.

Ten or more counts support this clonotype. The J gene is TRBJ2-7, the V gene TRBV11-2, with 7 bases aligning to TRBD1. The CDR3 has 13 amino acids. CDR1 and CDR2 from the germline V gene are SGHAT and FQNNGV. With V trimmed by 5 bases and J by 4 bases, 5 bases remained unmatched. The CDR3 DNA sequence: TGTGCCAGCAGCCCCGCAGGGGGTTACGAGCAGTACTTC. As protein: CASSPAGGYEQYF. Combining the CDR3 with reference TRBV11-2 and TRBJ2-7 gives the whole variable domain EAGVAQSPRYKIIEKRQSVAFWCNPISGHATLYWYQQILGQGPKLLIQFQNNGVVDDSQLPKDRFSAERLKGVDSTLKIQPAKLEDSAVYLCASSPAGGYEQYFGPGTRLTVT.

This clonotype was detected ten times or more. The chain combines TRBV20-1 with TRBJ2-7; D is undetermined. V shed 6 bases and J shed 1 base, with 16 bases lying between them. The germline CDR1 and CDR2 sequences are DFQATT and SNEGSKA (reference sequence). The CDR3 totals 14 residues. The CDR3, as DNA: TGCAGTGCCCAGTTCGTAGGGCGGTCCTACGAGCAGTACTTC. Translated, it gives CSAQFVGRSYEQYF.

This clonotype was recorded a few times. This chain uses TRBV6-6 with TRBJ1-6; 7 nucleotides agree with TRBD1. J was trimmed by 0 bases and V by 2 bases; bases with no gene match: 4. Germline-derived CDR1 and CDR2 are MNHNY and SVGAGI (reference sequence). The CDR3 length is 17 residues. Written as DNA, the CDR3 is TGTGCCAGCAGTTACGGGGCAGGGGGCTCCTATAATTCACCCCTCCACTTT. It encodes CASSYGAGGSYNSPLHF.

Many counts were recorded for this clonotype. The chain couples TRBV28 to TRBJ2-1; 15 bases line up with TRBD2. This CDR3 comprises 17 residues. Unmatched junction bases numbered 14, after V lost 5 bases and J lost 12 bases. Germline V lookup: CDR1 MDHEN, CDR2 SYDVKM. The CDR3 here is CASSPQRTSGRAGRQFF. The CDR3 DNA reads TGTGCCAGCAGTCCCCAACGGACTAGCGGGAGGGCCGGAAGGCAGTTCTTC.

The chain carries TRBV6-1 and TRBJ2-4; 14 positions match TRBD2. The V and J ends lost 2 bases and 1 base, in that order; junction bases with no gene match: 10. The germline V gene has CDR1 MNHNS and CDR2 SASEGT. The CDR3 runs to 20 residues. CDR3 nucleotide sequence: TGTGCCAGCAGTGAACGGAGGGGACTAGCGGGAGATAGGGCCAAAAACATTCAGTACTTC. Protein: CASSERRGLAGDRAKNIQYF.

A few counts support this clonotype. The chain employs TRBV27 and TRBJ1-2; D call uncertain. Trimming removed 2 bases from V and 0 bases from J, with 4 bases in between. CDR1 is MNHEY, CDR2 SMNVEV, per germline (reference sequence). The CDR3 is 13 amino acids. This CDR3 reads CASSLNPNYGYTF. CDR3 nucleotides: TGTGCCAGCAGTTTAAATCCTAACTATGGCTACACCTTC.

This clonotype came up many times. This sequence joins TRBV2 and TRBJ1-6; D not certain. This CDR3 comprises 13 residues. Looked up from germline, CDR1 is SNHLY and CDR2 is FYNNEI. Trimming removed 8 bases at V and 7 bases at J, with 12 bases between. The CDR3 DNA is TGTGCCAGCGCCACGGCATTCAATTCACCCCTCCACTTT. Its protein product is CASATAFNSPLHF.

This clonotype showed up many times. The chain recombines TRBV12-3 or TRBV12-4 with TRBJ2-3; tentative D call: TRBD2 (5 bases). The CDR3 covers 15 residues. Trimming cost V 5 bases and J 0 bases, with 12 bases left between them. The chain's CDR3 is CASSRRTYSTDTQYF. In DNA, the CDR3 is TGTGCCAGCAGTCGGAGGACTTACAGCACAGATACGCAGTATTTT.

This clonotype has a handful of counts. The chain links TRBV5-8 to TRBJ1-5; D is possibly TRBD1 (6 bases). Germline CDR1 SGHTS, CDR2 YDEGEE. The CDR3 loop spans 15 amino acids. The V end lost 3 bases, the J end lost 1 base, and 11 bases lay between the germline ends. The CDR3 reads CASSSRDISNQPQHF. CDR3 in DNA: TGTGCCAGCAGCTCCCGGGACATCAGCAATCAGCCCCAGCATTTT. The whole variable domain, filled in from reference TRBV5-8 and TRBJ1-5, reads EAGVTQSPTHLIKTRGQQATLRCSPISGHTSVYWYQQALGLGLQFLLWYDEGEERNRGNFPPRFSGRQFPNYSSELNVNALELEDSALYLCASSSRDISNQPQHFGDGTRLSIL.

The chain uses TRBV7-6 and TRBJ2-3; 8 bases align to TRBD2. The CDR3 is made up of 16 amino acids. The junction had 14 bases not matched to a gene; V was cut back by 6 bases and J by 6 bases. CDR1 is SGHVS, CDR2 FNYEAQ, per germline. The CDR3 DNA reads as TGTGCCAGCAGTCGGACGGGGGGGCAAGGGTCTGATACGCAGTATTTT. Translation: CASSRTGGQGSDTQYF.

The genes are TRBV4-1 and TRBJ1-5; the D is unclear. Germline CDR1 reads MGHRA; CDR2 reads YSYEKL. The CDR3 totals 13 residues. Trimming cost V 5 bases and J 7 bases, with 12 bases left between them. CDR3 sequence: CASSEVTAQPQHF. The CDR3 nucleotides are TGCGCCAGCAGCGAAGTTACTGCCCAGCCCCAGCATTTT.

V usage is TRBV24-1 and J usage is TRBJ1-5, with TRBD1 matching over 10 bases. The CDR3 length is 17 residues. The trim removed 4 bases at V and 3 bases at J, leaving 8 bases unmatched. The germline CDR1 and CDR2 sequences are KGHDR and SFDVKD. CDR3 bases: TGTGCCACCAGTGAGCAAGACAGGGGGCGCGTCAATCAGCCCCAGCATTTT. Translation: CATSEQDRGRVNQPQHF.

This clonotype was counted at least ten times. The chain is built from TRBV10-3 and TRBJ1-1; no definite D call. The CDR3 is made up of 16 amino acids. Trimming took off 3 bases at V and 0 bases at J, with 14 bases between the two ends. The germline gives CDR1 ENHRY, CDR2 SYGVKD. Here the CDR3 DNA reads TGTGCCATCAGTGAAGGTCAGCTTAGCATGAACACTGAAGCTTTCTTT. This sequence encodes CAISEGQLSMNTEAFF.

This chain joins TRBV15 and TRBJ1-1; D not certain. CDR1 LNHNV and CDR2 YYDKDF come from the germline V gene (reference sequence). Trimming stripped 0 bases from V and 4 bases from J, with 9 bases between. The CDR3 contains 14 residues. This chain's CDR3 is CATSRDGWITEAFF. As DNA, the CDR3 is TGTGCCACCAGCAGAGATGGGTGGATCACTGAAGCTTTCTTT.

This clonotype occurred a few times. The chain links TRBV28 to TRBJ2-3, with D hard to call. V lost 3 bases to trimming and J lost 2 bases, with 12 bases between them. The CDR3 length is 15 residues. Germline V gene data show CDR1 as MDHEN and CDR2 as SYDVKM. The CDR3 nucleotides read TGTGCCAGCAGTTTTGGGGTAGAAAACACAGATACGCAGTATTTT. It translates to CASSFGVENTDTQYF.

The genes are TRBV20-1 and TRBJ2-2; possible D gene TRBD1, 5 bases. This CDR3 comprises 14 residues. From germline, CDR1 is DFQATT and CDR2 SNEGSKA (reference sequence). Trimming stripped 3 bases from V and 5 bases from J, with 13 bases between. The CDR3 region has the DNA TGCAGTGCTAGGGGGCTAGAAGGGACCGGGGAGCTGTTTTTT. Residues: CSARGLEGTGELFF.

This clonotype occurred a few times. This chain uses TRBV29-1 with TRBJ2-7; TRBD2 agrees at 7 bases. The J segment lost 6 bases and the V segment lost 6 bases, leaving 17 bases of the junction unmatched. This CDR3 is built from 15 residues. Germline V lookup: CDR1 SQVTM, CDR2 ANQGSEA. Here the CDR3 DNA reads TGCAGCGTACTCGACACCGGGACTACGATACTCGAGCAGTACTTC. This gives the protein CSVLDTGTTILEQYF.